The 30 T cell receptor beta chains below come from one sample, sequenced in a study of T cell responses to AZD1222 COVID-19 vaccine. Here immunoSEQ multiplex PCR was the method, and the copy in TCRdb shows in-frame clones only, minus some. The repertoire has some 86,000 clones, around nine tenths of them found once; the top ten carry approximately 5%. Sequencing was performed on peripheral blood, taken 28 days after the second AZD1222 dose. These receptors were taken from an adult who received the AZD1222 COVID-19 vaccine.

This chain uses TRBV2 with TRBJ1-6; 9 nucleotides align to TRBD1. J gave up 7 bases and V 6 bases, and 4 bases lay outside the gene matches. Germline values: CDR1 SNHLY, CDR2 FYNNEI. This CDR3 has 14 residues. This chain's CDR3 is CASRPGQGNSPLHF. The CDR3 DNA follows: TGTGCCAGCAGGCCGGGACAGGGAAATTCACCCCTCCACTTT.

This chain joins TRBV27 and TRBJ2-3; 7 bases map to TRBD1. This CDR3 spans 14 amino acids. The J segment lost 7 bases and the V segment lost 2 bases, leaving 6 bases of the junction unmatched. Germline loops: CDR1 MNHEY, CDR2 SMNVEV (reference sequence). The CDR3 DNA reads TGTGCCAGCAGTTTAGCCAGGGGGTCGTATACGCAGTATTTT. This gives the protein CASSLARGSYTQYF.

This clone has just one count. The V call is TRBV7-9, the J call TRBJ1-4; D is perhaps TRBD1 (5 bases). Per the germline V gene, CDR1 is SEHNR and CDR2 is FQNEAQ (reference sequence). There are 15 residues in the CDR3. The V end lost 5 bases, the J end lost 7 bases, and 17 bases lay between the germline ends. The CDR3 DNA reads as TGTGCCAGCAGCCCCCAGGCGGGGGGTGGTGAAAAACTGTTTTTT. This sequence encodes CASSPQAGGGEKLFF. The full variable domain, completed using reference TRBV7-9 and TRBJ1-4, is DTGVSQNPRHKITKRGQNVTFRCDPISEHNRLYWYRQTLGQGPEFLTYFQNEAQLEKSRLLSDRFSAERPKGSFSTLEIQRTEQGDSAMYLCASSPQAGGGEKLFFGSGTQLSVL.

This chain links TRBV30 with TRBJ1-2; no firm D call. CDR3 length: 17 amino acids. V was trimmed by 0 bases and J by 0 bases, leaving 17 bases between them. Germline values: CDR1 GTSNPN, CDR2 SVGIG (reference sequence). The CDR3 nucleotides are TGTGCCTGGAGTGTAATTGGAATGGCGGCAGCTAACTATGGCTACACCTTC. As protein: CAWSVIGMAAANYGYTF.

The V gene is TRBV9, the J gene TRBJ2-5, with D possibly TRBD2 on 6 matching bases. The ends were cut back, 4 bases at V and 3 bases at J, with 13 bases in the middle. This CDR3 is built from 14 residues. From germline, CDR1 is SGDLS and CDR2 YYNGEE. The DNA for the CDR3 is TGTGCCAGCAGCCCACGTGGGACTGAAGAGACCCAGTACTTC. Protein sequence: CASSPRGTEETQYF.

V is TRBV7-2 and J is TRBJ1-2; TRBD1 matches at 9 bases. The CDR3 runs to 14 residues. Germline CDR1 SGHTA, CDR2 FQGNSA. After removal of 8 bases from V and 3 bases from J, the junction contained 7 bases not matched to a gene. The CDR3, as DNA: TGTGCCAGCGGCCGGGACAGGGTTGACTATGGCTACACCTTC. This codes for CASGRDRVDYGYTF.

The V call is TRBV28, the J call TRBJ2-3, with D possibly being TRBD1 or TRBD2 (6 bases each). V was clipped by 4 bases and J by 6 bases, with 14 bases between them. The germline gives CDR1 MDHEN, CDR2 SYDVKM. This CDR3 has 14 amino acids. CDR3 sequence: CASSSQTGGDTQYF. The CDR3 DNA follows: TGTGCCAGCAGTTCTCAGACAGGAGGGGATACGCAGTATTTT.

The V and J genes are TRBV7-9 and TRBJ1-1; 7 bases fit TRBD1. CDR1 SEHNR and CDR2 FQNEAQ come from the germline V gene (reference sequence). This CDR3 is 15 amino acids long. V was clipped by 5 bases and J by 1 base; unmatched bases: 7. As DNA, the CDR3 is TGTGCCAGCAGCCCCGCAGGGGGTCCGAACACTGAAGCTTTCTTT. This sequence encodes CASSPAGGPNTEAFF.

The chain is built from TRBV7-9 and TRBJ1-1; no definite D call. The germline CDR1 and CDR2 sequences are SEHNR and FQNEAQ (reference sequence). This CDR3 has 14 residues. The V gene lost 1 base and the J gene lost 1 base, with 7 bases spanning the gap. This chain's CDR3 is CASSLVSGNTEAFF. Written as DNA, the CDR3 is TGTGCCAGCAGCTTAGTTTCAGGGAACACTGAAGCTTTCTTT.

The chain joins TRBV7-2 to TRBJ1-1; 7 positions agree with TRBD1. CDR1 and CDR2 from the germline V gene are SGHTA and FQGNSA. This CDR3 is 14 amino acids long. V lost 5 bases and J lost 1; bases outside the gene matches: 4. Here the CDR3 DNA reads TGTGCCAGCAGCGGGCGGACAGGGAACACTGAAGCTTTCTTT. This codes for CASSGRTGNTEAFF. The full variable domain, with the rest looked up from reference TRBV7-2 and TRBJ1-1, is GAGVSQSPSNKVTEKGKDVELRCDPISGHTALYWYRQSLGQGLEFLIYFQGNSAPDKSGLPSDRFSAERTGGSVSTLTIQRTQQEDSAVYLCASSGRTGNTEAFFGQGTRLTVV.

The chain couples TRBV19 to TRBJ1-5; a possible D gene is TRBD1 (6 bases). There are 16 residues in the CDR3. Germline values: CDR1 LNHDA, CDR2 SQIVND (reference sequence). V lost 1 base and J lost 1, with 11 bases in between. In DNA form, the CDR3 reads TGTGCCAGTAGTATAGTTGGGGGGGCGAGCAATCAGCCCCAGCATTTT. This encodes CASSIVGGASNQPQHF.

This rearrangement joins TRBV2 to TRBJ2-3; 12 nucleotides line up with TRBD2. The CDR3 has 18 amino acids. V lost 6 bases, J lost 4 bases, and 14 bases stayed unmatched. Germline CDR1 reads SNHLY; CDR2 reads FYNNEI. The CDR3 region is CASSAPPRLAGAADTQYF. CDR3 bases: TGTGCCAGCAGCGCCCCCCCCCGACTAGCGGGGGCCGCAGATACGCAGTATTTT.

The CDR3 DNA reads as TGTGCCAGCAGCCTCGCGTCAAGGGAGCAGTTCTTC. Protein sequence: CASSLASREQFF. The J gene is TRBJ2-1, the V gene TRBV9; D gene unclear. The germline V gene encodes CDR1 SGDLS and CDR2 YYNGEE. Trimming shortened V by 4 bases and J by 10 bases, and 12 bases separated the two germline ends. This CDR3 is built from 12 residues.

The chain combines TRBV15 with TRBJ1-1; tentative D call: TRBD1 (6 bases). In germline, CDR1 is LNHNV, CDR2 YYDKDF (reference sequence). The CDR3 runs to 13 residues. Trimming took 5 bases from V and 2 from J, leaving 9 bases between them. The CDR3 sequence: CATSRQDNTEAFF. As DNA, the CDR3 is TGTGCCACCAGCCGACAGGATAACACTGAAGCTTTCTTT.

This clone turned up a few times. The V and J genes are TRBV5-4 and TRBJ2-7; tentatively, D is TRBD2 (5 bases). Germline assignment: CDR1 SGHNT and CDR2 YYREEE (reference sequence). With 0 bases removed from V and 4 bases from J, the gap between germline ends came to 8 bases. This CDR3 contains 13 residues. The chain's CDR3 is CASSLEREYEQYF. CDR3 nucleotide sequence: TGTGCCAGCAGCTTGGAAAGGGAGTACGAGCAGTACTTC.

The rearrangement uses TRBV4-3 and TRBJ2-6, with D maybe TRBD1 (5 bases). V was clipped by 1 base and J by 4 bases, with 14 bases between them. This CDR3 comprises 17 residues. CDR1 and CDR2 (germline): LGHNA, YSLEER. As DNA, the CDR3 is TGCGCCAGCAGCCAAGTTCCCCAGGGTTTCGGGGCCAACGTCCTGACTTTC. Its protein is CASSQVPQGFGANVLTF.

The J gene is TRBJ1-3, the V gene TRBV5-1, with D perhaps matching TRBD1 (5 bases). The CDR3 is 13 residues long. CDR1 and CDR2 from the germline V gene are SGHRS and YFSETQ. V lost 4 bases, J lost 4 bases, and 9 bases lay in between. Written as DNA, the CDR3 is TGCGCCAGCAGCGGACAAGCGGGAAACACCATATATTTT. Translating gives CASSGQAGNTIYF. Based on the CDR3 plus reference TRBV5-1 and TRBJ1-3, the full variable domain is KAGVTQTPRYLIKTRGQQVTLSCSPISGHRSVSWYQQTPGQGLQFLFEYFSETQRNKGNFPGRFSGRQFSNSRSEMNVSTLELGDSALYLCASSGQAGNTIYFGEGSWLTVV.

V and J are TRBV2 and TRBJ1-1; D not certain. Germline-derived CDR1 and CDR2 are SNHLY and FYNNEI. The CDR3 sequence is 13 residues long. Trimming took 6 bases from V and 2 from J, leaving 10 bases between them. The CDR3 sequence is CASRNGYNTEAFF. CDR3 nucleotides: TGTGCCAGCAGGAACGGGTATAACACTGAAGCTTTCTTT.

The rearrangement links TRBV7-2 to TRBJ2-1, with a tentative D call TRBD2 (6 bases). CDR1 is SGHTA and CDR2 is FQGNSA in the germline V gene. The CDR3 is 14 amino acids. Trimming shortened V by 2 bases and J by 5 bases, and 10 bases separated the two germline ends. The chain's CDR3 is CASSLRRGNNEQFF. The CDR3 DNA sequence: TGTGCCAGCAGCTTAAGGAGGGGTAACAATGAGCAGTTCTTC.

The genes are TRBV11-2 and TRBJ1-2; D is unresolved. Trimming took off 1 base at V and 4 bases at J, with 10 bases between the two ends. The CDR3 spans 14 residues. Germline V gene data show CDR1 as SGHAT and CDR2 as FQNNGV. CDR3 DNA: TGTGCCAGCAGCTTAGGTGTATCGGGCTATGGCTACACCTTC. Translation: CASSLGVSGYGYTF.

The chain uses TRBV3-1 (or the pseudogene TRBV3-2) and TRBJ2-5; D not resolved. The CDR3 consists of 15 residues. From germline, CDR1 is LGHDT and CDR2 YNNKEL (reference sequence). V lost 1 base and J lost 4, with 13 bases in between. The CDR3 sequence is CASSQVTGVGETQYF. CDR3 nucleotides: TGTGCCAGCAGCCAAGTAACGGGCGTGGGAGAGACCCAGTACTTC.

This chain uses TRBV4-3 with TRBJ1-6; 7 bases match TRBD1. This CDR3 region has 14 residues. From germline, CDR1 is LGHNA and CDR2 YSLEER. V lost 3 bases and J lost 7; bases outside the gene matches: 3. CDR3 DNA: TGCGCCAGCAGCCAGGGACAGAAAAATTCACCCCTCCACTTT. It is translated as CASSQGQKNSPLHF.

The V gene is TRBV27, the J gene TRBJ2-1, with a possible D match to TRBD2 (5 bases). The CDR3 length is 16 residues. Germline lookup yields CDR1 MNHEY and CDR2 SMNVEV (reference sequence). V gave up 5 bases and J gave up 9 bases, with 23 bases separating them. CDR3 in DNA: TGTGCCAGCAGTAAAGTACGGGGTCTTGGGCTAGGTGAGCAGTTCTTC. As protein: CASSKVRGLGLGEQFF.

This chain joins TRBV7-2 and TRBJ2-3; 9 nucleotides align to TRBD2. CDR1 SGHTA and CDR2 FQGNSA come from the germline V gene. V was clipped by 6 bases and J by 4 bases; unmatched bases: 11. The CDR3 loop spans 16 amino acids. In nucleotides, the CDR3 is TGTGCCAGCAGACGCTGGGGCGGGGGGGCCGCAGATACGCAGTATTTT. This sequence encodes CASRRWGGGAADTQYF.

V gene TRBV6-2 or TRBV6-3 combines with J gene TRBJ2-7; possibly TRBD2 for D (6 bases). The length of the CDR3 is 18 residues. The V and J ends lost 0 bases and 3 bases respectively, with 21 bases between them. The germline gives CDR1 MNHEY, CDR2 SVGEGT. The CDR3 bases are TGTGCCAGCAGTTACTCGGTGGGACTCGGTGGCACCGACTACGAGCAGTACTTC. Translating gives CASSYSVGLGGTDYEQYF.

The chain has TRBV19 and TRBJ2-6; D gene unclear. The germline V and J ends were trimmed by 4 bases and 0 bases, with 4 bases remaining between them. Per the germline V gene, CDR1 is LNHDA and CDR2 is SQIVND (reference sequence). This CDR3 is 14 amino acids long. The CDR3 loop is CASSKGSGANVLTF. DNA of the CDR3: TGTGCCAGTAGTAAGGGCTCTGGGGCCAACGTCCTGACTTTC. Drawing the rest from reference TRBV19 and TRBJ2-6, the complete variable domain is DGGITQSPKYLFRKEGQNVTLSCEQNLNHDAMYWYRQDPGQGLRLIYYSQIVNDFQKGDIAEGYSVSREKKESFPLTVTSAQKNPTAFYLCASSKGSGANVLTFGAGSRLTVL.

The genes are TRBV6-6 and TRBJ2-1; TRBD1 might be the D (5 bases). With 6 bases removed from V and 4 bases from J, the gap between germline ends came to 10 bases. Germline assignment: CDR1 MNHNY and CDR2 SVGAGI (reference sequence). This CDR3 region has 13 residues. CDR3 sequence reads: CASRNRPYNEQFF. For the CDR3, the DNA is TGTGCCAGCAGGAACAGGCCTTACAATGAGCAGTTCTTC.

The CDR3 DNA reads as TGTGCCAGCAGTTTCGACAGGGGTCTCGGCTACACCTTC. This gives the protein CASSFDRGLGYTF. The chain couples TRBV2 to TRBJ1-2; 8 bases line up with TRBD1. This CDR3 is built from 13 residues. CDR1 is SNHLY and CDR2 is FYNNEI in the germline V gene. J was trimmed by 8 bases and V by 5 bases; bases with no gene match: 7.

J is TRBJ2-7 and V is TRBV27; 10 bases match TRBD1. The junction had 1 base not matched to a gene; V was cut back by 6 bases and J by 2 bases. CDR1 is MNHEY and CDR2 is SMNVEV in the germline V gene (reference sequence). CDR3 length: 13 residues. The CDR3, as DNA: TGTGCCAGCAGGGGGACAGGGGCCTACGAGCAGTACTTC. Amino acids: CASRGTGAYEQYF.

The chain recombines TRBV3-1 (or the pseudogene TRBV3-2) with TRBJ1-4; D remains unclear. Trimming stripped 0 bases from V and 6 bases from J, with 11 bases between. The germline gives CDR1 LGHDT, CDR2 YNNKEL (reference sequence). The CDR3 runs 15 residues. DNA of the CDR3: TGTGCCAGCAGCCAAGATCTAATCGCTGATGAAAAACTGTTTTTT. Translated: CASSQDLIADEKLFF.